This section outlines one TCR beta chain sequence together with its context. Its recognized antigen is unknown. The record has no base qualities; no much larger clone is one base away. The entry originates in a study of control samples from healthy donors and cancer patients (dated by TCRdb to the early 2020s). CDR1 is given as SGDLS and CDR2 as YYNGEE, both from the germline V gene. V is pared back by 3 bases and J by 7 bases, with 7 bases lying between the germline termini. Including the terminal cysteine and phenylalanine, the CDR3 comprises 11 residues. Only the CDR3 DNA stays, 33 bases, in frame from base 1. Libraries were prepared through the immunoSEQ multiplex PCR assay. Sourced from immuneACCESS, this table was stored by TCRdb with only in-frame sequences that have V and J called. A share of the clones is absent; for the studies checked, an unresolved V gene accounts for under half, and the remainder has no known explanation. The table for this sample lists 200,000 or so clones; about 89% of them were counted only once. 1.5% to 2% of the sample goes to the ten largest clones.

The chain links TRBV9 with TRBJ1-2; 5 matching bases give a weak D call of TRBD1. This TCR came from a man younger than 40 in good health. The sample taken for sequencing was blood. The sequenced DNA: TGTGCCAGCAGCGGAGGGGTTGGCTACACCTTC. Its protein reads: CASSGGVGYTF.